The 23 T cell receptor beta chains below all came from one sample that was sequenced in a study of early T cells in non-severe SARS-CoV-2 infection. TCRdb recomputed calls from the 5' RACE reads with MiXCR, one row per CDR3 protein. The data contain more than 20,000 distinct CDR3 sequences, 4% to 4.5% of them seen just once; the ten biggest clones take up about 4.6%. The sample was whole blood. These receptors all stem from an adult who was a healthcare worker with PCR-confirmed SARS-CoV-2 infection or an uninfected control (not recorded which).

There are many counts of this clonotype. The chain employs TRBV18 and TRBJ2-1; D ambiguous. The CDR3 is 15 amino acids. Germline assignment: CDR1 KGHSH and CDR2 LQKENI. V was trimmed by 3 bases and J by 4 bases, leaving 13 bases between them. CDR3 loop: CASSPDVGSYNEQFF. The CDR3 nucleotides read TGTGCCAGCTCACCGGACGTCGGAAGTTACAATGAGCAGTTCTTC. Full variable domain (remainder filled in from reference TRBV18 and TRBJ2-1): NAGVMQNPRHLVRRRGQEARLRCSPMKGHSHVYWYRQLPEEGLKFMVYLQKENIIDESGMPKERFSAEFPKEGPSILRIQQVVRGDSAAYFCASSPDVGSYNEQFFGPGTRLTVL.

The sample holds a few counts of this clonotype. This chain links TRBV12-3 or TRBV12-4 with TRBJ1-4; D uncertain. The ends were cut back, 3 bases at V and 12 bases at J, with 11 bases in the middle. The CDR3 is 12 amino acids. This CDR3 is CASSFLHRELFF. CDR3 nucleotide sequence: TGTGCCAGCAGTTTCCTCCACCGGGAACTGTTTTTT.

At least ten counts were recorded for this clonotype. The V gene is TRBV3-1, the J gene TRBJ2-5, with TRBD2 matching 11 bases. After removal of 2 bases from V and 3 bases from J, the junction contained 5 bases not matched to a gene. This CDR3 comprises 16 residues. CDR1 LGHDT and CDR2 YNNKEL come from the germline V gene (reference sequence). The CDR3 DNA is TGTGCCAGCAGCCAATTCGCACTAGCGGGAGAAGAGACCCAGTACTTC. Amino acids: CASSQFALAGEETQYF.

This clonotype was counted a few times. This chain connects TRBV7-3 to TRBJ2-1; TRBD1 matches 8 bases. CDR3 length: 15 amino acids. The germline V gene encodes CDR1 SGHTA and CDR2 FQGTGA. V shed 3 bases, J shed 9 bases, and the junction held 10 bases outside the gene matches. The CDR3 nucleotides read TGTGCCAGCAGCTTTGGGGGGACAGGTTTGGGTGAGCAGTTCTTC. Translation: CASSFGGTGLGEQFF.

This clonotype was counted many times. This chain joins TRBV7-2 and TRBJ2-1; D unclear. The CDR3 is 13 amino acids. V was cut by 6 bases and J by 2 bases, with 8 bases left in between. The germline gives CDR1 SGHTA, CDR2 FQGNSA. This CDR3 is CASSSETYNEQFF. The CDR3 DNA reads TGTGCCAGCAGTTCCGAGACCTACAATGAGCAGTTCTTC. The full variable domain, completed using reference TRBV7-2 and TRBJ2-1, is GAGVSQSPSNKVTEKGKDVELRCDPISGHTALYWYRQSLGQGLEFLIYFQGNSAPDKSGLPSDRFSAERTGGSVSTLTIQRTQQEDSAVYLCASSSETYNEQFFGPGTRLTVL.

This clonotype was counted ten times or more. The chain uses TRBV11-2 and TRBJ2-1; weak D call: TRBD2 (6 bases). Germline CDR1 is SGHAT and CDR2 is FQNNGV. The CDR3 extends over 15 amino acids. Trimming stripped 8 bases from V and 10 bases from J, with 24 bases between. The CDR3 DNA is TGTGCCAGCCTTCGTGAGGGACTTGGGTATGTAGAGCAGTTCTTC. It is translated as CASLREGLGYVEQFF.

The sample holds a few counts of this clonotype. The rearrangement uses TRBV6-2 or TRBV6-3 and TRBJ2-7, with 7 bases fitting TRBD1. Germline V gene data show CDR1 as MNHEY and CDR2 as SVGEGT. This CDR3 is built from 14 residues. V trimming: 7 bases; J trimming: 1 base; junction bases outside the gene matches: 7. The CDR3 is CASTPDRRSYEQYF. The CDR3 nucleotides read TGTGCCAGCACCCCGGACAGGCGATCCTACGAGCAGTACTTC.

The sample holds many counts of this clonotype. The chain recombines TRBV9 with TRBJ2-1; 10 positions agree with TRBD2. There are 18 residues in the CDR3. V gave up 4 bases and J gave up 0 bases; unmatched junction bases: 10. Looked up from germline, CDR1 is SGDLS and CDR2 is YYNGEE. In nucleotides, the CDR3 is TGTGCCAGCAGCAACCCCCGACTAGCGGGTAGCTCCTACAATGAGCAGTTCTTC. Its translation: CASSNPRLAGSSYNEQFF.

The CDR3: CASSQDSWMQYF. In DNA, the CDR3 is TGTGCCAGCAGCCAAGATTCGTGGATGCAGTACTTC. The chain carries TRBV3-1 and TRBJ2-7; D not certain. Trimming removed 0 bases from V and 9 bases from J, with 9 bases in between. Germline assignment: CDR1 LGHDT and CDR2 YNNKEL (reference sequence). The CDR3 loop spans 12 amino acids.

The J gene is TRBJ2-7, the V gene TRBV19; possibly TRBD1 for D (7 bases). CDR3 length: 16 amino acids. Germline values: CDR1 LNHDA, CDR2 SQIVND (reference sequence). V was pared by 2 bases and J by 5 bases, with 19 bases between. CDR3 nucleotide sequence: TGTGCCAGTAGTATAAGTGTTGGGACAGCGGGCCACGAGCAGTACTTC. Protein sequence: CASSISVGTAGHEQYF.

This clonotype was observed at least ten times. V gene TRBV28 combines with J gene TRBJ2-7, with TRBD1 identical over 9 bases. CDR3 size: 19 residues. J gave up 2 bases and V 10 bases, and 24 bases lay outside the gene matches. Germline V gene lookup returns CDR1 MDHEN and CDR2 SYDVKM. CDR3 residues: CATARPHRGLGRAPYEQYF. The CDR3 DNA follows: TGTGCCACCGCCCGCCCTCACAGGGGGCTTGGGCGGGCTCCCTACGAGCAGTACTTC.

This clonotype was counted many times. The V call is TRBV20-1, the J call TRBJ2-7; 12 bases line up with TRBD2. The germline gives CDR1 DFQATT, CDR2 SNEGSKA (reference sequence). The CDR3 runs 19 residues. V was pared by 0 bases and J by 6 bases, with 18 bases of the junction left unmatched. CDR3 in amino acids: CSARDLGLAGTPLGGEQYF. The CDR3, as DNA: TGCAGTGCTAGAGATCTCGGACTAGCGGGAACCCCTCTCGGCGGCGAGCAGTACTTC.

At least ten counts were recorded for this clonotype. The rearrangement links TRBV20-1 to TRBJ1-1; possibly TRBD1 for D (6 bases). The CDR3 extends over 12 amino acids. The V and J ends lost 8 bases and 1 base respectively, with 11 bases between them. Germline values: CDR1 DFQATT, CDR2 SNEGSKA (reference sequence). The CDR3 loop reads CSTKGGNTEAFF. In DNA form, the CDR3 reads TGCAGTACAAAAGGGGGGAACACTGAAGCTTTCTTT.

The sample holds a few counts of this clonotype. The V and J genes are TRBV29-1 and TRBJ2-1; D not certain. CDR1 and CDR2 (germline): SQVTM, ANQGSEA. V gave up 7 bases and J gave up 5 bases, with 12 bases separating them. This CDR3 has 12 residues. CDR3 loop: CSAEPWDNEQFF. DNA for the CDR3: TGCAGCGCCGAACCTTGGGACAATGAGCAGTTCTTC.

This clonotype was picked up a small number of times. The chain carries TRBV30 and TRBJ2-1, with D possibly being TRBD1 (6 bases). V lost 0 bases, J lost 2 bases, and 8 bases lay in between. From germline, CDR1 is GTSNPN and CDR2 SVGIG (reference sequence). The CDR3 extends over 14 amino acids. As DNA, the CDR3 is TGTGCCTGGAGTGTCGACAGGCCCTACAATGAGCAGTTCTTC. Its translation: CAWSVDRPYNEQFF.

This clonotype appeared many times. This chain joins TRBV5-1 and TRBJ2-1, with 11 bases matching TRBD2. The CDR3 contains 14 residues. Trimming took 0 bases from V and 9 from J; bases not matched to a gene: 2. In germline, CDR1 is SGHRS, CDR2 YFSETQ. For the CDR3, the DNA is TGCGCCAGCAGCTTGGGCCTAGCGGGGGGTGAGCAGTTCTTC. Translated: CASSLGLAGGEQFF. Full variable domain (missing parts from reference TRBV5-1 and TRBJ2-1): KAGVTQTPRYLIKTRGQQVTLSCSPISGHRSVSWYQQTPGQGLQFLFEYFSETQRNKGNFPGRFSGRQFSNSRSEMNVSTLELGDSALYLCASSLGLAGGEQFFGPGTRLTVL.

This clonotype was detected many times. The rearrangement links TRBV7-9 to TRBJ2-3; TRBD1 matches at 11 bases. The ends lost 4 bases at V and 4 bases at J; junction bases unmatched: 4. This CDR3 comprises 15 residues. The germline V gene has CDR1 SEHNR and CDR2 FQNEAQ (reference sequence). The chain's CDR3 is CASSSGQGASDTQYF. CDR3 DNA sequence: TGTGCCAGCAGCTCAGGACAGGGGGCATCAGATACGCAGTATTTT.

This clonotype has at least ten counts. The chain carries TRBV6-1 and TRBJ2-7; D unresolved. The V gene's germline CDR1 is MNHNS and CDR2 SASEGT. Trimming left V 0 bases short and J 2 bases short, with 8 bases between. This CDR3 is 14 amino acids long. The CDR3 reads CASSEAVMAYEQYF. The CDR3 DNA reads as TGTGCCAGCAGTGAAGCGGTAATGGCCTACGAGCAGTACTTC.

This clonotype came up many times. J is TRBJ2-2 and V is TRBV28; 8 bases are shared with TRBD2. Per germline, CDR1 MDHEN and CDR2 SYDVKM. Trimming took 6 bases from V and 6 from J; bases not matched to a gene: 18. This CDR3 is 18 amino acids long. As DNA, the CDR3 is TGTGCCAGCAGCCGCAGAGGTCTAGCGGGCCCGCAGGCCGGGGAGCTGTTTTTT. It encodes CASSRRGLAGPQAGELFF.

In its sample, this clonotype was seen many times. The chain recombines TRBV11-2 with TRBJ2-5; perhaps TRBD1 as D (6 bases). The germline V gene encodes CDR1 SGHAT and CDR2 FQNNGV. CDR3 length: 15 residues. Trimming cost V 1 base and J 2 bases, with 11 bases left between them. The CDR3 here is CASSLGRQAQETQYF. CDR3 nucleotide sequence: TGTGCCAGCAGCTTAGGCCGACAGGCACAAGAGACCCAGTACTTC.

This chain connects TRBV6-6 to TRBJ1-5; no clear D gene. Trimming took 8 bases from V and 3 from J, leaving 11 bases between them. The length of the CDR3 is 13 residues. Germline lookup yields CDR1 MNHNY and CDR2 SVGAGI (reference sequence). CDR3 amino acids: CASCQDLNQPQHF. The CDR3 DNA sequence: TGTGCCAGCTGCCAGGACCTCAATCAGCCCCAGCATTTT.

In this sample, this clonotype turned up many times. The chain carries TRBV7-3 and TRBJ2-7; D possibly corresponds to TRBD2 (5 bases). V lost 3 bases to trimming and J lost 2 bases, with 14 bases between them. Germline V lookup: CDR1 SGHTA, CDR2 FQGTGA. There are 15 residues in the CDR3. CDR3 protein: CASSLDSGFPYEQYF. The CDR3 region has the DNA TGTGCCAGCAGCTTGGACTCGGGGTTCCCCTACGAGCAGTACTTC.

Many counts were recorded for this clonotype. The chain recombines TRBV29-1 with TRBJ2-2; D is unresolved. The CDR3 consists of 11 residues. The germline CDR1 and CDR2 sequences are SQVTM and ANQGSEA. With 6 bases removed from V and 1 base from J, the gap between germline ends came to 3 bases. CDR3 region: CSVRNTGELFF. CDR3 DNA sequence: TGCAGCGTACGGAACACCGGGGAGCTGTTTTTT.